A single sample gave rise to the 6 T cell receptor beta chains below, sequenced in a study of naive and memory T cell subsets. An equimolar mix of two oligonucleotides served as the beta constant-region primer for TRBC1 and TRBC2. Nested alpha and beta constant-region primers with the SP2 primer drove four PCR rounds on ligated cDNA. TCRdb processed the UMI-ligation and nested PCR reads anew with MiXCR; each CDR3 protein has one entry. The sample lists about 100,000 distinct CDR3 sequences; roughly 15% were seen once. Their antigens remain unidentified. Study conclusions and caveats: Naive repertoires, especially CD8, held a few larger clonotypes, possibly memory cells re-expressing CD45RA.

The sample was naive CD8+ T cells from blood. These receptors originate from a human donor in good health.

This clonotype came up many times. The chain joins TRBV27 to TRBJ2-3; perhaps TRBD2 as D (6 bases). The germline gives CDR1 MNHEY, CDR2 SMNVEV (reference sequence). The CDR3 has 13 amino acids. V was clipped by 6 bases and J by 9 bases, with 16 bases between them. The CDR3 DNA is TGTGCCAGCAGCATCTTCTCTAGCGACACGCAGTATTTT. As protein: CASSIFSSDTQYF.

Many counts were recorded for this clonotype. This chain links TRBV20-1 with TRBJ1-5; D gene unclear. CDR3 length: 14 residues. Germline assignment: CDR1 DFQATT and CDR2 SNEGSKA (reference sequence). The chain's CDR3 is CSLTITGSNQPQHF. The CDR3 region has the DNA TGCAGCCTAACAATTACGGGCTCCAATCAGCCCCAGCATTTT.

The CDR3 region is CASSLVASSRPSTDTQYF. CDR3 sequence (DNA): TGTGCCAGCAGCTTAGTAGCGTCGTCCAGGCCTAGCACAGATACGCAGTATTTT. This sequence joins TRBV7-2 and TRBJ2-3; tentative D call: TRBD2 (5 bases). The germline V and J ends were trimmed by 1 base and 0 bases, with 17 bases remaining between them. The CDR3 runs to 18 residues. Per germline, CDR1 SGHTA and CDR2 FQGNSA.

The chain recombines TRBV7-8 with TRBJ1-3, with TRBD1 as a possible D gene (6 bases). Trimming shortened V by 4 bases and J by 0 bases, and 19 bases separated the two germline ends. Per germline, CDR1 SGHVS and CDR2 FQNEAQ. There are 18 residues in the CDR3. This CDR3 reads CASSSVRVGQISGNTIYF. The CDR3 bases are TGTGCCAGCAGCTCGGTACGGGTCGGACAGATCTCTGGAAACACCATATATTTT.

Many counts were recorded for this clonotype. The V and J genes are TRBV20-1 and TRBJ2-5; D remains unclear. The V and J ends lost 3 bases and 4 bases respectively, with 12 bases between them. The CDR3 contains 13 residues. Germline loops: CDR1 DFQATT, CDR2 SNEGSKA (reference sequence). The CDR3 sequence: CSARSDQGETQYF. As DNA, the CDR3 is TGCAGTGCTAGGTCTGACCAAGGAGAGACCCAGTACTTC.

This clonotype was found once. An end of the junction does not agree with germline; a read error may underlie this. In nucleotides, the CDR3 is TGTGCCAGCAGTCGTATTAGGGACACCCGCTCCTACGATCAGTACTTC. Translation: CASSRIRDTRSYDQYF. The chain carries TRBV6-2 or TRBV6-3 and TRBJ2-7, with a weak D call TRBD1 (6 bases). The CDR3 spans 16 residues. Germline CDR1 is MNHEY and CDR2 is SVGEGT.